Given below is one T cell receptor (beta chain) in context. This entry belongs to a study of blood T cell repertoires in COVID-19. Produced via immunoSEQ multiplex PCR; TCRdb's table is partial and in-frame only. The sample includes 25,000 to 30,000 clones, roughly 90% of them seen just once. Germline V lookup: CDR1 SEHNR, CDR2 FQNEAQ (reference sequence). V was clipped by 5 bases and J by 2 bases; unmatched bases: 8. This CDR3 is built from 17 residues. J is TRBJ2-2 and V is TRBV7-9; TRBD1 matches at 10 bases. This receptor was obtained from a human donor in a cohort sampled during active COVID-19. Sequenced material: peripheral blood. The CDR3 nucleotides are TGTGCCAGCAGCGCGACCGGGACAGGGGTCAACACCGGGGAGCTGTTTTTT. Its protein is CASSATGTGVNTGELFF. The full variable domain, rest sourced from reference TRBV7-9 and TRBJ2-2, is DTGVSQNPRHKITKRGQNVTFRCDPISEHNRLYWYRQTLGQGPEFLTYFQNEAQLEKSRLLSDRFSAERPKGSFSTLEIQRTEQGDSAMYLCASSATGTGVNTGELFFGEGSRLTVL.